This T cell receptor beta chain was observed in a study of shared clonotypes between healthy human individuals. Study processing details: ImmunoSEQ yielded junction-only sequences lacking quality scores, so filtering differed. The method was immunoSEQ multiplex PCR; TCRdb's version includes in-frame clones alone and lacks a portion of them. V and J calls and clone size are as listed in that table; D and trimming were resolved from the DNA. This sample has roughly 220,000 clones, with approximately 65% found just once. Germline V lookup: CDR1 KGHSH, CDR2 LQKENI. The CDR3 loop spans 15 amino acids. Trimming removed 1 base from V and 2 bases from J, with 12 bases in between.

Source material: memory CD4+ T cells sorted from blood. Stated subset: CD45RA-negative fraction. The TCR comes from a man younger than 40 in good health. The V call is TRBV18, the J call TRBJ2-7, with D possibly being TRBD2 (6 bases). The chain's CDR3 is CASSPRGVVPYEQYF. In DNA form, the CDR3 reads TGTGCCAGCTCACCACGGGGGGTTGTCCCCTACGAGCAGTACTTC.